The rows below give T cell receptor beta chains drawn from one sample of a study of beta chain features in type 1 diabetes. The repertoire was sequenced with immunoSEQ multiplex PCR; TCRdb's copy has only in-frame clones and lacks some. Here the sample spans around 170,000 clones, approximately 9.1% being singletons. Sequencing was done on a sample of central memory CD4+ T cells from blood. The receptors stem from a woman between 18 and 29 years old in good health. The CDR3 runs from the conserved cysteine through the conserved F or W. The order of the fields is clone size, V gene, J gene, D gene, CDR3 DNA, CDR3 protein. D genes are given only for firm matches. Rows may omit the clone size; those that give it use once, few, many or a size class.

>.|TRBV7-3|TRBJ1-1|TRBD1
TGTGCCAGCAGCCCACAGGGGTGGGACACTGAAGCTTTCTTT
CASSPQGWDTEAFF
>.|TRBV5-4|TRBJ2-5|.
TGTGCCAGCAGCTTCCCCGGGACAAGGAGAAAAGAGACCCAGTACTTC
CASSFPGTRRKETQYF
>.|TRBV2|TRBJ1-2|.
TGTGCCAGCAGCCTTCAGGGGAACTACCTCTATGGCTACACCTTC
CASSLQGNYLYGYTF
>.|TRBV29-1|TRBJ2-1|.
TGCAGCGCCCTTGTGGGGGCAGGGGATGAGCAGTTCTTC
CSALVGAGDEQFF
>many|TRBV7-2|TRBJ1-1|.
TGTGCCAGCAGCTCAGGTAGGGGGACTGAAGCTTTCTTT
CASSSGRGTEAFF
>few|TRBV15|TRBJ2-6|TRBD1
TGTGCCACCAGCAGAAGACAGGGGACTGGGGCCAACGTCCTGACTTTC
CATSRRQGTGANVLTF
>few|TRBV5-4|TRBJ2-5|.
TGTGCCAGCAGCATTCAGGGCCGGGAGACCCAGTACTTC
CASSIQGRETQYF
>.|TRBV6-1|TRBJ1-2|.
TGTGCCAGCAGTGAAACAACTAACTATGGCTACACCTTC
CASSETTNYGYTF
>few|TRBV29-1|TRBJ1-1|.
TGCAGCGTTGTAGAGTTATTGAACACTGAAGCTTTCTTT
CSVVELLNTEAFF
>few|TRBV5-5|TRBJ1-4|TRBD1
TGTGCCAGCAGCCCCCGGGACAGGCGTAATGAAAAACTGTTTTTT
CASSPRDRRNEKLFF
>.|TRBV6-6|TRBJ2-1|.
TGTGCCAGCAGTTACTCGGAGGGTCTTGCCTACAATGAGCAGTTCTTC
CASSYSEGLAYNEQFF
>few|TRBV4-3|TRBJ2-7|.
TGCGCCAGCAGCCAAGAATGGAGGCAGTCCTACGAGCAGTACTTC
CASSQEWRQSYEQYF
>.|TRBV11-1|TRBJ2-7|TRBD2
TGTGCCAGCAGCCTTGGGCGGGAGGCTCCGTACGAGCAGTACTTC
CASSLGREAPYEQYF
>few|TRBV6-5|TRBJ1-1|.
TGTGCCAGCAGTCTACAGCGGGGGGACACTGAAGCTTTCTTT
CASSLQRGDTEAFF
>.|TRBV4-2|TRBJ2-2|TRBD2
TGTGCCAGCAGCGGTTCCCTAGCGGGAGAACCCGGGGAGCTGTTTTTT
CASSGSLAGEPGELFF
>.|TRBV6-5|TRBJ2-1|TRBD2
TGTGCCAGCAGCCCGGGAGGGACTCAGCAGTTCTTC
CASSPGGTQQFF
>.|TRBV4-1|TRBJ2-3|.
TGCGCCAGCAGCCAAGATCGTAGCAGCACAGATACGCAGTATTTT
CASSQDRSSTDTQYF
>.|TRBV11-2|TRBJ1-1|TRBD1
TGTGCCAGCAGCTTAGCAGGGGGAAACACTGAAGCTTTCTTT
CASSLAGGNTEAFF
>.|TRBV6-1|TRBJ2-2|TRBD1
TGTGCCAGCAGTTATAACCAGGGGGCCGGGGAGCTGTTTTTT
CASSYNQGAGELFF
>.|TRBV9|TRBJ1-1|.
TGTGCCAGCAGCCCCGGGACTATAGGGGCTGAAGCTTTCTTT
CASSPGTIGAEAFF
>few|TRBV7-2|TRBJ1-2|TRBD1
TGTGCCAGCAGCTTTCAGGGGGCGGATGGCTACACCTTC
CASSFQGADGYTF
>.|TRBV18|TRBJ1-2|.
TGTGCCAGCTCACCAGACGGGAACTATGGCTACACCTTC
CASSPDGNYGYTF
>many|TRBV7-6|TRBJ2-3|TRBD2
TGTGCCAGCAGCTTAGTAGGTAGCGGGGCAGATACGCAGTATTTT
CASSLVGSGADTQYF
>many|TRBV28|TRBJ1-5|TRBD1
TGTGCCAGCAGCCGAAGGACAGGCTACAATCAGCCCCAGCATTTT
CASSRRTGYNQPQHF
>.|TRBV5-1|TRBJ1-2|TRBD1
TGCGCCAGCAGTTCCGGGACAGGGGGCTTCAACTATGGCTACACCTTC
CASSSGTGGFNYGYTF
>few|TRBV7-2|TRBJ2-1|.
TGTGCCAGCAGCTTAACCCAGGGAAGTGAGCAGTTCTTC
CASSLTQGSEQFF
>.|TRBV23-1|TRBJ2-7|.
TGCGCCAGCAGTCAATCGGACTCCCCCTACGAGCAGTACTTC
CASSQSDSPYEQYF
>few|TRBV6-5|TRBJ1-2|.
TGTGCCAGCAGTTCGGGGTTCGGCTATGGCTACACCTTC
CASSSGFGYGYTF
>few|TRBV7-2|TRBJ2-7|TRBD1
TGTGCCAGCAGCTACGACAGGGAGTCCTACGAGCAGTACTTC
CASSYDRESYEQYF
>.|TRBV10-3|TRBJ2-7|.
TGTGCCATCAGTGATCCGAGTAGCGTTTCCTACGAGCAGTACTTC
CAISDPSSVSYEQYF
>.|TRBV11-2|TRBJ1-2|.
TGTGCCAGCAGCTTAAATGCTGGAGCTAACTATGGCTACACCTTC
CASSLNAGANYGYTF
>few|TRBV15|TRBJ1-1|TRBD1
TGTGCCACCAGCGGAGGGACAGCCCCGAGGTGGGCTTTCTTT
CATSGGTAPRWAFF